These T cell receptor beta chains were read from a single sample in a study of blood T cell repertoires in COVID-19. Here immunoSEQ multiplex PCR was the method, and the copy in TCRdb shows in-frame clones only, minus some. Of fewer than 250,000 clones in the sample, 80% to 90% were seen once. Sequencing was done on a sample of PBMCs or T cells enriched from blood (not recorded which). Receptors were obtained from a woman in her thirties or forties with acute COVID-19. CDR3s include the opening cysteine and the closing phenylalanine or tryptophan. The order of the fields is V gene, clone size, D gene, J gene, CDR3 DNA, CDR3 protein. D genes are given only for firm matches. A row's size may be missing; if present it is once, few, many or a size class.

TRBV21-1	NA	NA	TRBJ2-2	TGTGCCAGCAACAGGGCGGGAGGGGGCACCGGGGAGCTGTTTTTT	CASNRAGGGTGELFF
TRBV10-1	NA	NA	TRBJ1-5	TGCGCCAGCAATCGTGAGTGGTTAAGTGACAGGTGGGGCGATCAGCCCCAGCATTTT	CASNREWLSDRWGDQPQHF
TRBV27	NA	TRBD1	TRBJ1-6	TGTGCCAGCAGCCCTCTATCCCAGGGGGCGGGTTCACCCCTCCACTTT	CASSPLSQGAGSPLHF
TRBV7-8	once	NA	TRBJ2-1	TGTGCCAGCAGCTTACTTAGCGGTTCCTACAATGAGCAGTTCTTC	CASSLLSGSYNEQFF
TRBV11-2	NA	TRBD1	TRBJ2-5	TGTGCCAGCAGCCTGGATTACGGGACAGGGTCAAAGGAGACCCAGTACTTC	CASSLDYGTGSKETQYF
TRBV19	NA	TRBD1	TRBJ2-2	TGTGCCAGTAGTATATTGAGGGGGCGAGGCACCGGGGAGCTGTTTTTT	CASSILRGRGTGELFF
TRBV7-9	NA	TRBD2	TRBJ2-5	TGTGCCAGCACCTACTCGGGACTAGCCCAAGAGACCCAGTACTTC	CASTYSGLAQETQYF
TRBV6-5	once	TRBD1	TRBJ1-2	TGTGCCAGCAGTTACCTTGGGACAGGGAAGATGAGTGGCTACACCTTC	CASSYLGTGKMSGYTF
TRBV19	NA	NA	TRBJ1-3	TGTGCCAGTAGTATTTCCCCCGTCAGGGCCTTCTCTGGAAACACCATATATTTT	CASSISPVRAFSGNTIYF
TRBV7-2	NA	NA	TRBJ1-6	TGTGCCAGCAGCTTAACACTTCCGGGGAATTCACCCCTCCACTTT	CASSLTLPGNSPLHF
TRBV6-5	NA	NA	TRBJ1-2	TGTGCCAGCTATACAGGCGCCCTGTATGGCTACACCTTC	CASYTGALYGYTF
TRBV5-1	few	TRBD1	TRBJ1-2	TGCGCCAGCAGAGCGGACAGGGTCTATCCCTTTACCTATGGCTACACCTTC	CASRADRVYPFTYGYTF
TRBV9	NA	TRBD2	TRBJ2-1	TGTGCCAGCAGCGCGACCGGGACTAGCGGTGAGCAGTTCTTC	CASSATGTSGEQFF
TRBV11-2	NA	TRBD2	TRBJ2-1	TGTGCCAGCAGCTTAGTACCCCAGCGGGGAGCCGGGTACAATGAGCAGTTCTTC	CASSLVPQRGAGYNEQFF
TRBV7-9	NA	NA	TRBJ1-6	TGTGCCAGCAGCTTAGGGGAATTCGGGGCACCCCTCCACTTT	CASSLGEFGAPLHF
TRBV3-1/TRBV3-2	NA	NA	TRBJ2-3	TGTGCCAGCAGCCATACAGGCCGCACAGATACGCAGTATTTT	CASSHTGRTDTQYF
TRBV24-1	once	NA	TRBJ2-1	TGTGCCACCAGTGATTCGGGCCCAAAGGGGTCCAATGAGCAGTTCTTC	CATSDSGPKGSNEQFF
TRBV12-3/TRBV12-4	few	NA	TRBJ1-5	TGTGCCAGCAGTTTGGCAGATTATCAGCCCCAGCATTTT	CASSLADYQPQHF
TRBV14	many	TRBD1	TRBJ2-4	TGTGCCAGCAGCCAGCAGACAGGGGGTGCCAAAAACATTCAGTACTTC	CASSQQTGGAKNIQYF
TRBV28	many	TRBD1	TRBJ1-2	TGTGCCAGCACTAACCTGGGACAGGGGGCCCTTTTGTATGGCTACACCTTC	CASTNLGQGALLYGYTF
TRBV18	NA	TRBD1	TRBJ1-6	TGTGCCAGCTCACCCGACAGGGGACGTAATTCACCCCTCCACTTT	CASSPDRGRNSPLHF
TRBV2	NA	NA	TRBJ2-4	TGTGCCAGCAGTGAAGGGAGGGGAGCCAAAAACATTCAGTACTTC	CASSEGRGAKNIQYF
TRBV28	NA	TRBD1	TRBJ2-2	TGTGCCAGCAGTTCCCCTGAACAGGGGACCGGGGAGCTGTTTTTT	CASSSPEQGTGELFF
TRBV6-5	NA	TRBD1	TRBJ2-5	TGTGCCAGCAGACCGACAGGGGCGAACGTGAGGACCCAGTACTTC	CASRPTGANVRTQYF
TRBV5-5	NA	TRBD2	TRBJ2-1	TGTGCCAGCAGCGATCTAAAGAGGGGTACGGGACTAGCGAGCAATGAGCAGTTCTTC	CASSDLKRGTGLASNEQFF
TRBV25-1	NA	TRBD2	TRBJ2-3	TGTGCCAGCAGGGGCCCCGGACTAGCGGATTTCACAGATACGCAGTATTTT	CASRGPGLADFTDTQYF
TRBV7-3	NA	TRBD2	TRBJ2-1	TGTGCCAGCAGCTCGACCGGGACTAGCGCTTTCAATGAGCAGTTCTTC	CASSSTGTSAFNEQFF
TRBV2	NA	NA	TRBJ1-5	TGTGCCAGCTGTCGAGAATCGGGCAATCAGCCCCAGCATTTT	CASCRESGNQPQHF
TRBV6-5	NA	TRBD1	TRBJ1-2	TGTGCCAGCAGATTCGGACAGGGCCGAGGTGGCTACACCTTC	CASRFGQGRGGYTF
TRBV14	NA	TRBD2	TRBJ2-2	TGTGCCAGCAGCCAAGATAGTCTGCGACTAGCGGGAGTGAACACCGGGGAGCTGTTTTTT	CASSQDSLRLAGVNTGELFF
TRBV18	once	TRBD1	TRBJ1-1	TGTGCCAGCTCACCCGACAGGGGGCTCGGAACTGAAGCTTTCTTT	CASSPDRGLGTEAFF
TRBV3-1/TRBV3-2	NA	TRBD1	TRBJ1-1	TGTGCCAGCAACAGGGGGCAAACTGAAGCTTTCTTT	CASNRGQTEAFF
TRBV28	NA	TRBD2	TRBJ2-7	TGTGCCAGCAGTTCGCCTCAACTAGCGCCAAATACCTACGAGCAGTACTTC	CASSSPQLAPNTYEQYF
TRBV28	once	NA	TRBJ2-3	TGTGCCAGCAGCGTGGGAGCTGAAGATACGCAGTATTTT	CASSVGAEDTQYF
TRBV2	NA	NA	TRBJ2-1	TGTGCCAGCAAAACTCCGCGGACAAACTACAATGAGCAGTTCTTC	CASKTPRTNYNEQFF
TRBV7-9	NA	TRBD2	TRBJ2-5	TGTGCCAGCAGCTGGGGGGGAGGACCCCCAGAGACCCAGTACTTC	CASSWGGGPPETQYF
TRBV7-8	NA	TRBD2	TRBJ2-1	TGTGCCGGTTCCCCCTCGGCGGGAGGAGGAAATGAGCAGTTCTTC	CAGSPSAGGGNEQFF
TRBV18	once	NA	TRBJ2-3	TGTGCCAGCTCACCGTTGACTATCACAGATACGCAGTATTTT	CASSPLTITDTQYF
TRBV29-1	NA	NA	TRBJ1-2	TGCAGCGTTATTAGACTTAACTATGGCTACACCTTC	CSVIRLNYGYTF
TRBV11-2	NA	TRBD2	TRBJ2-7	TGTGCCAGCAGCTCCTCAGGGGGACTAGCGGGAGGAGAGCAGTACTTC	CASSSSGGLAGGEQYF
TRBV19	NA	NA	TRBJ1-5	TGTGCCAGTAAAGAAAGAGCCGTTAATCAGCCCCAGCATTTT	CASKERAVNQPQHF
TRBV15	NA	TRBD2	TRBJ2-5	TGTGCCACCAGCAGAGATCAGGCGGGAGAAGAGACCCAGTACTTC	CATSRDQAGEETQYF
TRBV5-1	NA	NA	TRBJ1-3	TGCGCCAGCAGCTATGGCGGGGGGCCCCCTGGAAACACCATATATTTT	CASSYGGGPPGNTIYF
TRBV11-2	NA	TRBD1	TRBJ2-7	TGTGCCAGCAGCCAGGGACAGGGGTCCTACGAGCAGTACTTC	CASSQGQGSYEQYF
TRBV19	NA	TRBD1	TRBJ2-1	TGTGCCAGTAGTGTCAGGGACAGCCCCTACAATGAGCAGTTCTTC	CASSVRDSPYNEQFF